This entry concerns a single TCR beta chain. Its antigen remains unidentified. Clones were sequenced by immunoSEQ multiplex PCR, and TCRdb holds only the in-frame ones, with some missing. The sample holds some 340,000 clones; 87% are singletons and the top ten take roughly 1.2%. The data were obtained in a study of cytomegalovirus exposure and HLA in healthy donors. Looking at the study overall: Later, an analysis reported that the 120 or so validation repertoires had used the same platform as the approximately 660 first-cohort repertoires.

Study results and limitations: The study found most TCR sequences rare, yet found some public TCRs in many donors. In vitro assays verified that three CMV-associated chains recognized CMV antigens specifically. One later analysis, an examination of the roughly 130 validation repertoires, found that first-cohort TCR clusters tended to co-occur in them.

From germline, CDR1 is MNHEY and CDR2 SVGAGI. Trimming at V came to 6 bases and at J to 3 bases, leaving 7 bases not matched to a gene. This CDR3 is 15 amino acids long. This chain links TRBV6-5 with TRBJ2-7; TRBD2 aligns across 11 bases. This clonotype was obtained from a woman younger than 45 in good health and CMV-seropositive. The sequenced material came from PBMCs. CDR3 nucleotide sequence: TGTGCCAGCAGAACCGGGACTAGCGGCCTCTACGAGCAGTACTTC. This sequence encodes CASRTGTSGLYEQYF.